This T cell receptor (beta chain) was recovered during a study of cytomegalovirus exposure and HLA in healthy donors. In the study overall: In an earlier analysis, 117 million unique TCR beta sequences were found from 200 million or so T cells. Study-wide results and limits: TCR beta V- and J-gene trimming, according to a later analysis, was linked to a missense DCLRE1C variant. Specific recognition of CMV antigens was confirmed in vitro for a few chains (all CMV-associated).

Germline loops: CDR1 SEHNR, CDR2 FQNEAQ (reference sequence). V lost 3 bases to trimming and J lost 0 bases; unmatched junction nucleotides: 5. There are 16 residues in the CDR3. The PCR was carried out with 60 Vbeta primers and 13 Jbeta primers. Assay used: immunoSEQ multiplex PCR; TCRdb lists only in-frame clones, some missing. Here the sample spans roughly 150,000 clones, approximately 61% being singletons. About this clone: Antigen unknown.

Sequenced sample: PBMCs. The source of this sequence is a human donor in good health. The V and J genes are TRBV7-9 and TRBJ1-3; 7 bases map to TRBD1. CDR3 in amino acids: CASSFRQGSSGNTIYF. CDR3 sequence (DNA): TGTGCCAGCAGCTTCAGACAGGGAAGCTCTGGAAACACCATATATTTT.